This TCR beta chain came from a study of CD8+CD57+ T cells in acquired aplastic anemia. Study as a whole: CD4+ and CD8+ cells, once sorted, gave DNA averaging approximately 3.3 ug. Healthy donor CD4+ cell samples had a mean of around 9.9 million reads.

The V end lost 6 bases, the J end lost 0 bases, and 13 bases lay between the germline ends. In germline, CDR1 is MNHEY, CDR2 SVGEGT. The CDR3 is made up of 15 amino acids. At least ten counts were recorded for this clonotype. Its antigen is currently unknown. Study-wide findings and caveats: Common to patients and controls were twenty-nine CD8+ CDR3 sequences. A significant difference in CD8+ Simpson's diversity between patients and controls was not found.

Genomic DNA templated the TCR beta VDJ and CDR3 profiling. TCRdb independently ran MiXCR on the reads; one entry per CDR3 protein. The sample yields 400,000 to 450,000 distinct CDR3 sequences, under 80% seen once. This chain joins TRBV6-2 or TRBV6-3 and TRBJ2-3, with D possibly being TRBD1 (6 bases). The source of this sequence is a human donor in good health, serving as a control. Sequencing used sorted CD4+, CD8+, or CD8+CD57+ T cells (not recorded which) from PBMCs. The CDR3 is CASSRGQQSTDTQYF. DNA of the CDR3: TGTGCCAGCAGCCGAGGACAGCAAAGCACAGATACGCAGTATTTT.